This is a list of T cell receptor beta chains from one sample in a study of blood T cell repertoires in COVID-19. TCRdb keeps only in-frame clones here, not all; method: immunoSEQ multiplex PCR. Altogether around 100,000 clones are present, around four fifths being singletons, with the ten largest covering roughly an eighth. Sequenced input: peripheral blood. Receptors were obtained from a man in his fifties with active or convalescent COVID-19. The CDR3 runs from the conserved cysteine through the conserved F or W. A D gene is named only where the DNA matches it firmly. Size values are once, few and many counts, or a class for expanded clones, and some rows have none.

J gene: TRBJ1-1
D gene: -
clone size: -
V gene: TRBV2
CDR3 length: 15
CDR3 protein: CASSNYYRADTEAFF
CDR3 DNA: TGTGCCAGCAGTAACTACTACAGGGCGGACACTGAAGCTTTCTTT

J gene: TRBJ2-1
D gene: -
clone size: -
V gene: TRBV27
CDR3 length: 15
CDR3 protein: CASSLSQVTYNEQFF
CDR3 DNA: TGTGCCAGCAGTTTATCGCAGGTTACCTACAATGAGCAGTTCTTC

J gene: TRBJ2-5
D gene: -
clone size: -
V gene: TRBV2
CDR3 length: 12
CDR3 protein: CASGRGQETQYF
CDR3 DNA: TGTGCCAGCGGTCGCGGACAAGAGACCCAGTACTTC

J gene: TRBJ2-7
D gene: -
clone size: few
V gene: TRBV5-1
CDR3 length: 14
CDR3 protein: CASSLGTTSYEQYF
CDR3 DNA: TGCGCCAGCAGCTTGGGGACAACCTCCTACGAGCAGTACTTC

J gene: TRBJ1-5
D gene: -
clone size: -
V gene: TRBV19
CDR3 length: 14
CDR3 protein: CASTGLYSNQPQHF
CDR3 DNA: TGTGCCAGTACCGGACTCTATAGCAATCAGCCCCAGCATTTT

J gene: TRBJ2-1
D gene: TRBD1
clone size: -
V gene: TRBV24-1
CDR3 length: 15
CDR3 protein: CATSESGGSYNEQFF
CDR3 DNA: TGTGCCACCAGTGAGTCAGGGGGTTCCTACAATGAGCAGTTCTTC

J gene: TRBJ1-6
D gene: -
clone size: -
V gene: TRBV19
CDR3 length: 14
CDR3 protein: CASSDRESYSPLHF
CDR3 DNA: TGTGCCAGTAGTGACCGGGAGTCTTATTCACCCCTCCACTTT

J gene: TRBJ2-5
D gene: TRBD1
clone size: -
V gene: TRBV2
CDR3 length: 12
CDR3 protein: CASGDSEETQYF
CDR3 DNA: TGTGCCAGCGGGGACAGCGAAGAGACCCAGTACTTC

J gene: TRBJ1-2
D gene: -
clone size: -
V gene: TRBV19
CDR3 length: 15
CDR3 protein: CASSFLRTTNYGYTF
CDR3 DNA: TGTGCCAGTAGTTTCCTCAGGACAACGAACTATGGCTACACCTTC

J gene: TRBJ2-7
D gene: -
clone size: -
V gene: TRBV9
CDR3 length: 17
CDR3 protein: CASSAHPSEGGSYEQYF
CDR3 DNA: TGTGCCAGCAGCGCCCACCCTTCTGAGGGAGGATCCTACGAGCAGTACTTC

J gene: TRBJ1-4
D gene: -
clone size: few
V gene: TRBV27
CDR3 length: 14
CDR3 protein: CASSPGWSNEKLFF
CDR3 DNA: TGTGCCAGCAGTCCAGGGTGGTCTAATGAAAAACTGTTTTTT

J gene: TRBJ1-6
D gene: -
clone size: -
V gene: TRBV5-6
CDR3 length: 17
CDR3 protein: CASSLGSAGSYNSPLHF
CDR3 DNA: TGTGCCAGCAGCTTGGGGTCGGCGGGGTCCTATAATTCACCCCTCCACTTT

J gene: TRBJ1-2
D gene: TRBD1
clone size: -
V gene: TRBV25-1
CDR3 length: 15
CDR3 protein: CASSERTGGPYGYTF
CDR3 DNA: TGTGCCAGCAGTGAAAGGACAGGGGGCCCCTATGGCTACACCTTC

J gene: TRBJ2-1
D gene: TRBD1
clone size: -
V gene: TRBV27
CDR3 length: 16
CDR3 protein: CASSLITGVVHNEQFF
CDR3 DNA: TGTGCCAGCAGTTTAATCACAGGGGTCGTGCACAATGAGCAGTTCTTC

J gene: TRBJ1-2
D gene: -
clone size: -
V gene: TRBV6-5
CDR3 length: 15
CDR3 protein: CASSSTLRAVGGYTF
CDR3 DNA: TGTGCCAGCAGTTCAACTTTGCGGGCGGTGGGGGGCTACACCTTC